These T cell receptor beta chains were read from a single sample in a study of control samples from healthy donors and cancer patients. Assay: immunoSEQ multiplex PCR; the TCRdb copy retains only in-frame clones and omits some. The data show approximately 100,000 clones, roughly 82% seen once. Sample: blood. The receptors here all came from a man between 60 and 75 years old in good health. Both conserved end residues are trimmed from each CDR3. Each record gives: V gene, J gene, CDR3 protein.

v_call: TRBV13
j_call: TRBJ2-3
cdr3_aa: ASSLRDRGPDTQY

v_call: TRBV15
j_call: TRBJ2-5
cdr3_aa: ATSSRRETQY

v_call: TRBV24-1
j_call: TRBJ2-3
cdr3_aa: ATSGLRGDTQY

v_call: TRBV18
j_call: TRBJ2-5
cdr3_aa: ASSRVSGYQETQY

v_call: TRBV3-1/TRBV3-2
j_call: TRBJ2-2
cdr3_aa: ASSLYTGELF

v_call: TRBV5-8
j_call: TRBJ2-1
cdr3_aa: ASSPWTSGTYNEQF

v_call: TRBV2
j_call: TRBJ2-7
cdr3_aa: ASRGTSGRAYYEQY

v_call: TRBV24-1
j_call: TRBJ2-2
cdr3_aa: ATSDGTSANTGELF

v_call: TRBV27
j_call: TRBJ1-6
cdr3_aa: ASSPTTGGATNNSPLH

v_call: TRBV28
j_call: TRBJ2-1
cdr3_aa: ASSLSADEQF

v_call: TRBV2
j_call: TRBJ2-3
cdr3_aa: ASSIQGITDTQY

v_call: TRBV7-9
j_call: TRBJ1-5
cdr3_aa: ASSLASGEGQPQH